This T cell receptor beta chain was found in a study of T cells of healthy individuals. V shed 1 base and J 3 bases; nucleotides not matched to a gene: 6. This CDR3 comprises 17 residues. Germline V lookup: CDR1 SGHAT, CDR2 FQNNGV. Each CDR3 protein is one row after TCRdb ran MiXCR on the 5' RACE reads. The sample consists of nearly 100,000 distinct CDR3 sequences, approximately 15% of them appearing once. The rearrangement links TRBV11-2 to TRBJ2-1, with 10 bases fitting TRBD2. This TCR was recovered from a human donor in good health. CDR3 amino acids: CASSLGKLAGSYNEQFF. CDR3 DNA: TGTGCCAGCAGCTTAGGAAAACTAGCGGGGAGCTACAATGAGCAGTTCTTC.